This passage covers 15 T cell receptor beta chains from one sample sequenced in a study of cytomegalovirus exposure and HLA in healthy donors. PCR amplification relied on 60 Vbeta primers (plus 13 Jbeta primers). The assay was immunoSEQ multiplex PCR, and TCRdb's table has in-frame clones only and misses some. This sample's table reports around 140,000 clones. Sequencing was performed on PBMCs. All receptors derive from a man aged 18 to 30 in good health and CMV-seronegative.

The V call is TRBV29-1, the J call TRBJ2-7; D remains ambiguous. CDR1 is SQVTM, CDR2 ANQGSEA, per germline. The CDR3 covers 11 residues. With 7 bases removed from V and 3 bases from J, the gap between germline ends came to 10 bases. CDR3 sequence: CSATLNYEQYF. The CDR3 DNA sequence: TGCAGCGCCACTCTGAACTACGAGCAGTACTTC.

V is TRBV2 and J is TRBJ2-7, with TRBD1 matching over 9 bases. Germline V lookup: CDR1 SNHLY, CDR2 FYNNEI. The CDR3 spans 13 residues. V gave up 9 bases and J gave up 3 bases; unmatched junction bases: 6. The CDR3 loop is CASGTDRGYEQYF. Here the CDR3 DNA reads TGTGCCAGTGGAACGGACAGGGGCTACGAGCAGTACTTC. Full variable domain (missing parts from reference TRBV2 and TRBJ2-7): EPEVTQTPSHQVTQMGQEVILRCVPISNHLYFYWYRQILGQKVEFLVSFYNNEISEKSEIFDDQFSVERPDGSNFTLKIRSTKLEDSAMYFCASGTDRGYEQYFGPGTRLTVT.

V is TRBV2 and J is TRBJ1-3; D gene uncertain. Trimming shortened V by 4 bases and J by 2 bases, and 12 bases separated the two germline ends. CDR3 length: 15 amino acids. The germline CDR1 and CDR2 sequences are SNHLY and FYNNEI. The CDR3 region is CASSVTGIPGNTIYF. The CDR3 coding sequence is TGTGCCAGCAGTGTCACGGGAATCCCTGGAAACACCATATATTTT.

The J gene is TRBJ1-1, the V gene TRBV4-3; D is uncertain. V lost 6 bases and J 1 base, leaving 12 bases between the germline ends. Looked up from germline, CDR1 is LGHNA and CDR2 is YSLEER. CDR3 length: 14 amino acids. The CDR3 reads CASSHGEQNTEAFF. The DNA for the CDR3 is TGCGCCAGCAGTCATGGGGAGCAGAACACTGAAGCTTTCTTT.

The gene calls are TRBV4-1 and TRBJ1-4; maybe TRBD1 (6 bases). The CDR3 spans 14 residues. Trimming left V 4 bases short and J 8 bases short, with 14 bases between. CDR1 and CDR2 (germline): MGHRA, YSYEKL. The CDR3 spells CASSPDRWEEKLFF. The CDR3 region has the DNA TGCGCCAGCAGCCCTGACAGGTGGGAGGAAAAACTGTTTTTT.

CDR3 region: CASSIRHGQETQYF. The CDR3 coding sequence is TGTGCCAGCAGCATCCGACACGGTCAAGAGACCCAGTACTTC. This chain links TRBV7-9 with TRBJ2-5, with D unclear. The CDR3 totals 14 residues. Germline lookup yields CDR1 SEHNR and CDR2 FQNEAQ (reference sequence). Trimming took 5 bases from V and 2 from J, leaving 12 bases between them.

The rearrangement uses TRBV28 and TRBJ2-6, with 9 bases matching TRBD1. The CDR3 covers 15 residues. CDR1 and CDR2 from the germline V gene are MDHEN and SYDVKM. J gave up 2 bases and V 9 bases, and 5 bases lay outside the gene matches. CDR3 DNA: TGTGCCAGACTCGACAGGGGGGCTGGGGCCAACGTCCTGACTTTC. Protein: CARLDRGAGANVLTF.

The chain links TRBV9 to TRBJ2-5, with D uncertain. Germline V CDR1 and CDR2: SGDLS, YYNGEE. Between the trimmed V and J ends, which lost 0 bases and 7 bases, there was a span of 10 bases. The CDR3 runs to 13 residues. The CDR3 protein is CASSVESTGTQYF. CDR3 bases: TGTGCCAGCAGCGTAGAGTCCACGGGGACCCAGTACTTC. The entire variable domain, with the rest obtained from reference TRBV9 and TRBJ2-5, is as follows: DSGVTQTPKHLITATGQRVTLRCSPRSGDLSVYWYQQSLDQGLQFLIQYYNGEERAKGNILERFSAQQFPDLHSELNLSSLELGDSALYFCASSVESTGTQYFGPGTRLLVL.

The rearrangement joins TRBV19 to TRBJ1-1, with TRBD1 matching 9 bases. V was pared by 3 bases and J by 0 bases, with 2 bases of the junction left unmatched. The CDR3 length is 15 residues. Germline V gene data show CDR1 as LNHDA and CDR2 as SQIVND (reference sequence). The CDR3 DNA follows: TGTGCCAGTAGTATGGGGACAGGGATGAACACTGAAGCTTTCTTT. Its translation is CASSMGTGMNTEAFF.

This chain joins TRBV6-5 and TRBJ2-7; D gene uncertain. This CDR3 has 14 residues. V was trimmed by 2 bases and J by 0 bases, leaving 8 bases between them. CDR1 MNHEY and CDR2 SVGAGI come from the germline V gene. The CDR3 loop reads CASSYTVSSYEQYF. The CDR3 DNA reads TGTGCCAGCAGTTACACCGTCAGCTCCTACGAGCAGTACTTC.

The chain couples TRBV7-3 to TRBJ2-7; 11 bases align to TRBD1. Germline lookup yields CDR1 SGHTA and CDR2 FQGTGA. This CDR3 contains 15 residues. V was pared by 5 bases and J by 3 bases, with 6 bases of the junction left unmatched. CDR3 sequence (DNA): TGTGCCAGCAGCGCCAGGGGGACAGGGGGCTACGAGCAGTACTTC. It encodes CASSARGTGGYEQYF.

This chain uses TRBV5-1 with TRBJ2-7; D perhaps matches TRBD2 (6 bases). In germline, CDR1 is SGHRS, CDR2 YFSETQ. Trimming pared 0 bases from V and 6 bases from J, leaving 16 bases between. The CDR3 runs 15 residues. CDR3 residues: CASSLGGTGVVEQYF. The CDR3 DNA reads TGCGCCAGCAGCTTGGGGGGGACGGGAGTGGTCGAGCAGTACTTC.

The V gene is TRBV4-1, the J gene TRBJ2-1, with 8 bases lining up with TRBD2. Germline V CDR1 and CDR2: MGHRA, YSYEKL. The CDR3 length is 15 residues. J gave up 10 bases and V 1 base, and 9 bases lay outside the gene matches. The CDR3 DNA reads TGCGCCAGCAGCCAAGTCCCGGGACTAGTCATGGAGCAGTTCTTC. It yields the protein CASSQVPGLVMEQFF.

The chain links TRBV21-1 to TRBJ2-3; TRBD2 is taken as the D call from the table, unchecked against the DNA. TRBV21-1 corresponds to a pseudogene. CDR3 length equals 14 residues. CDR3 nucleotides: TGTGCCAGGCTGGGGACTAGCGGAACAGATACGCAGTATTTT. Its protein is CARLGTSGTDTQYF.

The rearrangement joins TRBV7-2 to TRBJ2-1; possibly TRBD1 for D (6 bases). This CDR3 has 15 residues. Germline V gives CDR1 SGHTA, CDR2 FQGNSA. V shed 0 bases and J shed 2 bases, with 8 bases lying between them. The CDR3 DNA reads TGTGCCAGCAGCTTAGCGGGGGCGGCCTACAATGAGCAGTTCTTC. This gives the protein CASSLAGAAYNEQFF.